This T cell receptor (beta chain) was captured by sequencing in a study of cytomegalovirus exposure and HLA in healthy donors. Regarding the study as a whole: The classifier reportedly diagnosed cytomegalovirus status with high specificity and sensitivity.

The CDR3 has 14 amino acids. The J segment lost 4 bases and the V segment lost 3 bases, leaving 3 bases of the junction unmatched. Germline values: CDR1 LNHDA, CDR2 SQIVND (reference sequence). Primers for the PCR totalled 60 Vbeta and 13 Jbeta. Repertoires were generated with immunoSEQ multiplex PCR, while TCRdb's copy carries only in-frame clones and drops some. The sample includes 55,000 to 70,000 clones, around 62% seen only once; the top ten take 17%. Points on this clone: The target antigen is unknown.

V and J are TRBV19 and TRBJ2-7, with 10 nucleotides matching TRBD1. This clonotype was obtained from a man between 35 and 55 years old in good health and CMV-seropositive. The material sequenced was PBMCs. The CDR3 sequence: CASSIGTGVYEQYF. Here the CDR3 DNA reads TGTGCCAGTAGTATCGGGACAGGGGTGTACGAGCAGTACTTC.